A single sample is the source of the 23 T cell receptor beta chains below, sequenced in a study of T cells in women clearing cervical HPV infection. Produced via immunoSEQ multiplex PCR; TCRdb's table is partial and in-frame only. This repertoire comprises some 20,000 clones; its ten largest clones make up approximately 5.2%. The source material was blood buffy coat. All receptors derive from a woman aged 18 to 75 with a cervical HPV16 infection that either progressed to CIN3+ or cleared (not recorded which).

As concerns this clone: The CDR3 end is not reached by the read, which stops 3 residues before it; the germline J gene fills it in. The chain couples TRBV6-2 or TRBV6-3 to TRBJ1-2; D perhaps matches TRBD1 (5 bases). Germline V gene sequence: CDR1 MNHEY, CDR2 SVGEGT. The CDR3 length is 14 residues. V was shortened by 5 bases and J by 4 bases, with 14 bases between the two germline ends. CDR3 in amino acids: CASSALRVLYGYTF. The covered CDR3 bases are TGTGCCAGCAGTGCCCTCAGGGTGCTCTATGGC.

A note on this clone: The CDR3 end falls 3 residues outside the read, so it is completed with the germline J gene. J is TRBJ2-1 and V is TRBV13; D gene uncertain. The V gene lost 0 bases and the J gene lost 7 bases, with 4 bases spanning the gap. Germline loops: CDR1 PRHDT, CDR2 FYEKMQ (reference sequence). The CDR3 spans 12 residues. The sequenced part of the CDR3 DNA is TGTGCCAGCAGCTTAGGTCCTAATGAG. Protein product: CASSLGPNE. The full CDR3 protein reads CASSLGPNEQFF.

The part of the CDR3 DNA that was read is TGCAGCGTGGAGGGACAGGGACGCACAGATACC. Its protein product is CSVEGQGRTDT. From start to end, the CDR3 is CSVEGQGRTDTQYF. The chain combines TRBV29-1 with TRBJ2-5, with 9 bases fitting TRBD1. Read coverage stops 3 residues before the CDR3 terminus; the germline J gene supplies the remainder. This CDR3 contains 14 residues. Germline lookup yields CDR1 SQVTM and CDR2 ANQGSEA.

Details on this clone: The read falls 3 residues short of the CDR3 end, and the missing part is taken from the germline J gene. This chain joins TRBV5-1 and TRBJ2-5, with 8 bases identical to TRBD2. The V and J ends lost 2 bases and 6 bases, in that order; junction bases with no gene match: 9. Germline V gives CDR1 SGHRS, CDR2 YFSETQ. This CDR3 contains 15 residues. The sequenced part of the CDR3 DNA is TGCGCCAGCAGCTTACTAGCGGTAGCTCAAAAGACC. Translation gives CASSLLAVAQKT. The whole CDR3 region reads CASSLLAVAQKTQYF. Full variable domain (rest looked up from reference TRBV5-1 and TRBJ2-5): KAGVTQTPRYLIKTRGQQVTLSCSPISGHRSVSWYQQTPGQGLQFLFEYFSETQRNKGNFPGRFSGRQFSNSRSEMNVSTLELGDSALYLCASSLLAVAQKTQYFGPGTRLLVL.

Points on this clone: The read comes to an end 3 residues before the CDR3 does, leaving the germline J gene to fill in the end. The chain combines TRBV7-6 with TRBJ2-2; the match to TRBD1 covers 11 bases. Germline CDR1 SGHVS, CDR2 FNYEAQ. The CDR3 is 16 residues long. CDR3 residues: CASSHGTGGSNEKLFF. The DNA read from the CDR3 is TGTGCCAGCAGCCACGGGACAGGGGGATCTAATGAAAAG.

As to this clone: The read halts 3 residues ahead of the CDR3 end, with the missing end drawn from the germline J gene. The chain has TRBV2 and TRBJ2-2; no firm D call. From germline, CDR1 is SNHLY and CDR2 FYNNEI. V was clipped by 4 bases and J by 0 bases, with 15 bases between them. The CDR3 contains 17 residues. Incomplete CDR3 DNA: TGTGCCAGCAGTGGATCGTGGTACAGAGCGAACACCGGGGAG. Translating gives CASSGSWYRANTGE. In full, the CDR3 is CASSGSWYRANTGELFF.

Concerning this clone: Read coverage stops 3 residues before the CDR3 terminus; the germline J gene supplies the remainder. The chain uses TRBV2 and TRBJ1-6; D not certain. The V and J ends lost 1 base and 6 bases respectively, with 16 bases between them. CDR1 and CDR2 (germline): SNHLY, FYNNEI. The CDR3 is 17 residues long. The CDR3 DNA, read in part, is TGTGCCAGCAGTGAAGGGGCTTCGGGGAGGCCTAATTCACCC. It is translated as CASSEGASGRPNSP. The complete CDR3 reads CASSEGASGRPNSPLHF.

As concerns this clone: Read sequence stops 3 residues before the CDR3 end, and the germline J gene provides the missing end. This chain uses TRBV12-3 or TRBV12-4 with TRBJ2-3, with D uncertain. The CDR3 has 13 residues. CDR3 DNA, as far as it was read: TGTGCCAGCAGTTTATCTGTTGCGGAGACG. As protein: CASSLSVAET. The CDR3 in full is CASSLSVAETQYF.

In regard to this clone: The CDR3 end lies 3 residues beyond the end of the read and is filled in from the germline J gene. The chain links TRBV5-4 to TRBJ2-7; possibly TRBD1 for D (6 bases). This CDR3 is built from 14 residues. V lost 0 bases to trimming and J lost 4 bases, with 11 bases between them. Germline V gene data show CDR1 as SGHNT and CDR2 as YYREEE (reference sequence). The CDR3 sequence is CASSLEAGEYEQYF. CDR3 DNA, as far as it was read: TGTGCCAGCAGCTTGGAGGCAGGGGAATACGAG.

A remark on this clone: The sequenced fragment ends 3 residues before the CDR3 boundary, so the rest is inferred from the germline J gene. Other DNA sequences in this sample translate to the same CDR3. The V gene is TRBV10-3, the J gene TRBJ1-3; 8 nucleotides align to TRBD1. The V gene end was trimmed by 7 bases and the J gene end by 3 bases; junction bases not matched to a gene: 5. The CDR3 runs to 14 residues. Per the germline V gene, CDR1 is ENHRY and CDR2 is SYGVKD. CDR3 sequence reads: CAITKDRVGNTIYF. CDR3 DNA, as far as it was read: TGTGCCATCACCAAGGACAGGGTTGGAAACACC.

With regard to this clone: The CDR3 end lies 3 residues beyond the end of the read and is filled in from the germline J gene. The chain combines TRBV11-2 with TRBJ1-2, with D uncertain. The CDR3 is 13 residues long. Per germline, CDR1 SGHAT and CDR2 FQNNGV. CDR3 in amino acids: CASSLGSPYDYTF. The sequenced CDR3 bases are TGTGCCAGCAGCTTAGGGTCCCCCTACGAC.

Remarks on this clone: The CDR3 goes on 3 residues after the read ends, and that part is filled in from the germline J gene. This sequence joins TRBV29-1 and TRBJ2-3; D is perhaps TRBD1 (6 bases). CDR3 length: 12 amino acids. The V gene's germline CDR1 is SQVTM and CDR2 ANQGSEA. CDR3: CSARGAEETQYF. The part of the CDR3 DNA that was read is TGCAGCGCCAGGGGCGCCGAAGAGACG.

In the case of this clone: The CDR3 extends 3 residues past the end of the read, so its final part is completed from the germline J gene. This chain links TRBV7-2 with TRBJ2-4, with 9 bases aligning to TRBD1. CDR3 length: 17 residues. Germline CDR1 reads SGHTA; CDR2 reads FQGNSA. CDR3 DNA (partial): TGTGCCAGCAGCTTAGCGCATGTGGGACAGGGTTTCGGGATT. This gives the protein CASSLAHVGQGFGI. The complete CDR3 sequence is CASSLAHVGQGFGIQYF.

Here the CDR3 reads CASSPNGGTGEQYF. The covered CDR3 bases are TGTGCCAGCAGCCCTAACGGGGGTACGGGCGAG. This chain uses TRBV12-3 or TRBV12-4 with TRBJ2-7; D might be TRBD2 (6 bases). The read ends 3 residues shy of where the CDR3 ends; the end is completed using the germline J gene. The CDR3 runs to 14 residues. V was pared by 6 bases and J by 6 bases, with 18 bases between.

As to this clone: The sequenced fragment ends 3 residues before the CDR3 boundary, so the rest is inferred from the germline J gene. This chain links TRBV10-3 with TRBJ1-6; no definite D call. This CDR3 is 15 amino acids long. Germline V gene data show CDR1 as ENHRY and CDR2 as SYGVKD. Trimming removed 4 bases from V and 7 bases from J, with 14 bases in between. Here the CDR3 reads CAISVSRLTNSPLHF. The sequenced CDR3 bases are TGTGCCATCAGTGTTTCCAGATTGACAAATTCACCC.

CDR3 DNA, as far as it was read: TGCAGTGCTAGAGATTGGGCCGACAGTGCAACTGGGGCCAACGTA. Its translation: CSARDWADSATGANV. The full CDR3 sequence reads CSARDWADSATGANVLFF. J is TRBJ1-4 and V is TRBV20-1; D is possibly TRBD1 (5 bases). The read terminates 3 residues before the CDR3 end, so the remaining end is supplied by the germline J gene. CDR1 and CDR2 (germline): DFQATT, SNEGSKA (reference sequence). The CDR3 has 18 amino acids.

CDR3 region: CASEAQYSYEQYF. The CDR3 bases that were read are TGTGCCAGCGAAGCACAGTACTCCTACGAG. The chain has TRBV2 and TRBJ2-7; D not certain. Coverage ceases 3 residues before the CDR3 finishes, and the germline J gene fills in the end. The CDR3 contains 13 residues. Germline V gene sequence: CDR1 SNHLY, CDR2 FYNNEI. The ends were cut back, 8 bases at V and 0 bases at J, with 11 bases in the middle.

For this clone: Sequencing ends 3 residues short of the CDR3 end; the germline J gene provides the rest. The chain links TRBV7-9 to TRBJ1-2; 8 bases line up with TRBD1. CDR3 size: 13 residues. The germline CDR1 and CDR2 sequences are SEHNR and FQNEAQ (reference sequence). CDR3 DNA, as far as it was read: TGTGCCAGCAGCCCCGCGACAGGGGTCGAC. Its translation is CASSPATGVD. The full CDR3 sequence reads CASSPATGVDYTF.

A remark on this clone: The read stops 3 residues short of the end of the CDR3; the missing end is completed from the germline J gene. This rearrangement joins TRBV20-1 to TRBJ2-3; D uncertain. Per the germline V gene, CDR1 is DFQATT and CDR2 is SNEGSKA (reference sequence). With 7 bases removed from V and 0 bases from J, the gap between germline ends came to 11 bases. The CDR3 has 13 amino acids. The sequenced CDR3 bases are TGCAGTGTTACCGAGCTAAGCACAGATACG. Translated: CSVTELSTDT. The full CDR3 reads CSVTELSTDTQYF.

On this clone: Read sequence stops 3 residues before the CDR3 end, and the germline J gene provides the missing end. The chain recombines TRBV20-1 with TRBJ2-3; 10 bases fit TRBD2. This CDR3 is built from 16 residues. Germline V gives CDR1 DFQATT, CDR2 SNEGSKA (reference sequence). Trimming removed 3 bases from V and 1 base from J; junction bases left unmatched: 7. Incomplete CDR3 DNA: TGCAGTGCTAGTCGTTCCGGGACTAGCGGCACAGATACG. It is translated as CSASRSGTSGTDT. The whole CDR3 is CSASRSGTSGTDTQYF.

As regards this clone: Read data end 3 residues before the CDR3 end; the end is taken from the germline J gene. The J gene is TRBJ1-2, the V gene TRBV18, with D possibly being TRBD1 (5 bases). The germline V gene encodes CDR1 KGHSH and CDR2 LQKENI. The CDR3 loop spans 14 amino acids. CDR3 bases read: TGTGCCAGCTCACCAAATGACAGACGGGATACC. This sequence encodes CASSPNDRRDT. The full CDR3 is CASSPNDRRDTYTF.

CDR3 sequence: CASSSSLLSGGLQETQYF. The DNA read from the CDR3 is TGTGCCAGCAGTAGCAGCCTTCTGAGCGGGGGCCTCCAAGAGACC. The V and J genes are TRBV2 and TRBJ2-5; 8 bases match TRBD2. The CDR3 is cut off 3 residues early in the read; its end comes from the germline J gene. V lost 5 bases to trimming and J lost 1 base; unmatched junction nucleotides: 15. Germline-derived CDR1 and CDR2 are SNHLY and FYNNEI. This CDR3 region has 18 residues. Variable domain in full (rest from reference TRBV2 and TRBJ2-5): EPEVTQTPSHQVTQMGQEVILRCVPISNHLYFYWYRQILGQKVEFLVSFYNNEISEKSEIFDDQFSVERPDGSNFTLKIRSTKLEDSAMYFCASSSSLLSGGLQETQYFGPGTRLLVL.

Remarks on this clone: Read sequence stops 3 residues before the CDR3 end, and the germline J gene provides the missing end. The V and J genes are TRBV4-1 and TRBJ2-2; 13 bases line up with TRBD2. Per germline, CDR1 MGHRA and CDR2 YSYEKL. The ends lost 4 bases at V and 7 bases at J; junction bases unmatched: 6. The CDR3 extends over 16 amino acids. The part of the CDR3 DNA that was read is TGCGCCAGCAGCCCATGGACTAGCGGGGGAGGCGGGGAG. Amino acids: CASSPWTSGGGGE. The whole CDR3 is CASSPWTSGGGGELFF.